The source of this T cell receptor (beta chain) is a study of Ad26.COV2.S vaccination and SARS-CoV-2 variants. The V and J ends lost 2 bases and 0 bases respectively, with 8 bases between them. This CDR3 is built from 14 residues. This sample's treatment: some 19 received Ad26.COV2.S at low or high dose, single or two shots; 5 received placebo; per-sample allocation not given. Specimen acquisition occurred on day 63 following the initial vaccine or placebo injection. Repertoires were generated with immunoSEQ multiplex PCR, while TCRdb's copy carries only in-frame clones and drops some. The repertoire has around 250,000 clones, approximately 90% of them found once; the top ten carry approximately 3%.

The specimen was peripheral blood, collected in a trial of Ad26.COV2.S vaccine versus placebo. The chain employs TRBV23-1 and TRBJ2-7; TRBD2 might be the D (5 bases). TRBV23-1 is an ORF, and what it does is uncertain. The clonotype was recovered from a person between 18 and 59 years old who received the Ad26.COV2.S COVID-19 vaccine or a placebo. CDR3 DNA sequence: TGCGCCAGCAGTCAAACGGGGAGCTCCTACGAGCAGTACGTC. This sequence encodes CASSQTGSSYEQYV.